The 8 T cell receptor beta chains listed next were all sequenced from one sample in a study. The assay was immunoSEQ multiplex PCR, and TCRdb's table has in-frame clones only and misses some. This table has roughly 68,000 clones, 85% to 95% appearing once. The sequencing input was PBMCs. Source of these receptors: a man in his forties with rheumatoid arthritis.

The chain employs TRBV9 and TRBJ2-7; 9 positions match TRBD2. CDR3 length: 15 residues. Germline CDR1 is SGDLS and CDR2 is YYNGEE. The V segment lost 1 base and the J segment 2 bases; nucleotides outside the gene matches: 4. CDR3 in DNA: TGTGCCAGCAGCGTATCTCCTAGCGGGACCTACGAGCAGTACTTC. Its protein product is CASSVSPSGTYEQYF.

The rearrangement uses TRBV7-8 and TRBJ1-5; D is undetermined. Germline CDR1 is SGHVS and CDR2 is FQNEAQ. The CDR3 extends over 13 amino acids. With 3 bases removed from V and 4 bases from J, the gap between germline ends came to 7 bases. The CDR3 sequence is CASSFSRNQPQHF. CDR3 nucleotides: TGTGCCAGCAGCTTCTCCAGAAATCAGCCCCAGCATTTT.

The V and J genes are TRBV19 and TRBJ2-2; the D gene is possibly TRBD1 (6 bases). CDR3 length: 13 residues. Per germline, CDR1 LNHDA and CDR2 SQIVND (reference sequence). V lost 7 bases to trimming and J lost 7 bases, with 13 bases between them. CDR3 amino acids: CASNQDSFGELFF. The CDR3 bases are TGTGCCAGTAATCAGGACAGTTTCGGGGAGCTGTTTTTT.

The J gene is TRBJ2-1, the V gene TRBV14, with 10 bases matching TRBD2. Germline trimming cut 1 base from V and 0 bases from J; bases unmatched to any gene: 3. This CDR3 has 17 amino acids. In germline, CDR1 is SGHDN, CDR2 FVKESK. CDR3 DNA sequence: TGTGCCAGCAGCCAAGTTGTAGCGGGAGGCTCCTACAATGAGCAGTTCTTC. This gives the protein CASSQVVAGGSYNEQFF.

The rearrangement links TRBV20-1 to TRBJ1-1, with D uncertain. Germline values: CDR1 DFQATT, CDR2 SNEGSKA (reference sequence). The CDR3 runs to 11 residues. Trimming shortened V by 6 bases and J by 3 bases, and 8 bases separated the two germline ends. The CDR3 DNA sequence: TGCAGTGCCGACGACCACACTGAAGCTTTCTTT. The encoded protein is CSADDHTEAFF.

The CDR3: CASSTDRGTGELFF. In DNA, the CDR3 is TGTGCCAGCAGTACGGACAGGGGGACCGGGGAGCTGTTTTTT. The chain carries TRBV13 and TRBJ2-2, with 10 bases that match TRBD1. V trimming: 6 bases; J trimming: 5 bases; junction bases outside the gene matches: 3. The CDR3 consists of 14 residues. CDR1 is PRHDT and CDR2 is FYEKMQ in the germline V gene (reference sequence).

V gene TRBV30 combines with J gene TRBJ2-1; 13 bases fit TRBD2. Losses at the gene ends were 2 bases for V and 6 bases for J; bases not matched to a gene: 4. The CDR3 length is 15 residues. Germline CDR1 and CDR2: GTSNPN and SVGIG (reference sequence). In DNA, the CDR3 is TGTGCCTGGAGTACCGGGACTAGCGGGATCAATGAGCAGTTCTTC. It encodes CAWSTGTSGINEQFF.

This chain uses TRBV5-6 with TRBJ1-6; 7 nucleotides agree with TRBD1. This CDR3 is 15 amino acids long. V dropped 2 bases and J dropped 10; count of bases not matched to a gene: 9. CDR1 and CDR2 (germline): SGHDT, YYEEEE. CDR3 loop: CASSLGRGKGSPLHF. The CDR3 region has the DNA TGTGCCAGCAGCTTAGGCAGGGGGAAGGGGTCACCCCTCCACTTT. The whole variable domain, filled in from reference TRBV5-6 and TRBJ1-6, reads DAGVTQSPTHLIKTRGQQVTLRCSPKSGHDTVSWYQQALGQGPQFIFQYYEEEERQRGNFPDRFSGHQFPNYSSELNVNALLLGDSALYLCASSLGRGKGSPLHFGNGTRLTVT.